The 10 T cell receptor beta chains in this list originate from one sample, sequenced in a study of beta chain features in type 1 diabetes. Whole-study findings and limits: For Type 1 diabetes patients, all four CD4+ subsets carried TCRB CDR3s that were moderately but significantly shorter.

These receptors' antigens are unknown. The study reverse transcribed the entire isolated RNA, so it sequenced expressed TCRB transcripts. Sequenced by immunoSEQ multiplex PCR; TCRdb stores in-frame clones only, minus some. The sample yields 130,000 to 150,000 clones, less than 15% seen once. Specimen: central memory CD4+ T cells from blood. The source of these receptors is a man between 18 and 29 years old with type 1 diabetes.

CDR3 in amino acids: CASSVAGRPDTEAFF. Written as DNA, the CDR3 is TGTGCCAGCAGCGTAGCTGGGCGGCCGGACACTGAAGCTTTCTTT. The V call is TRBV9, the J call TRBJ1-1; D is uncertain. CDR3 length: 15 amino acids. Germline assignment: CDR1 SGDLS and CDR2 YYNGEE. The V end was cut by 0 bases, the J end by 3 bases, with 12 bases between.

The sample holds a few counts of this clone. The V and J genes are TRBV28 and TRBJ2-3; D unresolved. Trimming stripped 5 bases from V and 6 bases from J, with 9 bases between. The CDR3 contains 12 residues. Germline loops: CDR1 MDHEN, CDR2 SYDVKM. DNA of the CDR3: TGTGCCAGCAGTACGTTAGCTGATACGCAGTATTTT. As protein: CASSTLADTQYF.

This chain joins TRBV5-1 and TRBJ2-1, with TRBD1 identical over 7 bases. From germline, CDR1 is SGHRS and CDR2 YFSETQ. The J segment lost 3 bases and the V segment lost 5 bases, leaving 8 bases of the junction unmatched. There are 15 residues in the CDR3. CDR3 sequence (DNA): TGCGCCAGCAGGTATACAGGGGAAGACTACAATGAGCAGTTCTTC. Encoded protein: CASRYTGEDYNEQFF. Based on the CDR3 plus reference TRBV5-1 and TRBJ2-1, the full variable domain is KAGVTQTPRYLIKTRGQQVTLSCSPISGHRSVSWYQQTPGQGLQFLFEYFSETQRNKGNFPGRFSGRQFSNSRSEMNVSTLELGDSALYLCASRYTGEDYNEQFFGPGTRLTVL.

V gene TRBV19 combines with J gene TRBJ1-2; no reliable D call. Trimming cost V 1 base and J 1 base, with 10 bases left between them. Germline lookup yields CDR1 LNHDA and CDR2 SQIVND (reference sequence). The length of the CDR3 is 15 residues. Written as DNA, the CDR3 is TGTGCCAGTAGTATAGGTGGTGACCTTAACTATGGCTACACCTTC. The encoded protein is CASSIGGDLNYGYTF.

This sequence joins TRBV4-1 and TRBJ2-1; 11 bases agree with TRBD2. The CDR3 is 19 amino acids. J lost 7 bases, V lost 1 base, and 15 bases had no gene match. From germline, CDR1 is MGHRA and CDR2 YSYEKL. The CDR3 loop is CASSQGASGGTRLGNEQFF. The CDR3 DNA is TGCGCCAGCAGCCAAGGGGCTAGCGGGGGGACCCGATTAGGAAATGAGCAGTTCTTC.

This clone came up a few times. The chain carries TRBV7-9 and TRBJ2-3; no clear D. The CDR3 is made up of 12 amino acids. Deletions cut 5 bases from V and 5 bases from J, with 8 bases between. Germline V gene lookup returns CDR1 SEHNR and CDR2 FQNEAQ (reference sequence). CDR3 loop: CASSANRDTQYF. DNA for the CDR3: TGTGCCAGCAGCGCTAACAGAGATACGCAGTATTTT. The full variable domain, completed using reference TRBV7-9 and TRBJ2-3, is DTGVSQNPRHKITKRGQNVTFRCDPISEHNRLYWYRQTLGQGPEFLTYFQNEAQLEKSRLLSDRFSAERPKGSFSTLEIQRTEQGDSAMYLCASSANRDTQYFGPGTRLTVL.

The table lists this clone with a few counts. This chain joins TRBV27 and TRBJ1-1; D gene uncertain. This CDR3 comprises 14 residues. The V end was cut by 6 bases, the J end by 2 bases, with 13 bases between. CDR1 and CDR2 from the germline V gene are MNHEY and SMNVEV (reference sequence). The CDR3 nucleotides read TGTGCCAGCAGCCATCCGTCAGGAAACACTGAAGCTTTCTTT. Translated: CASSHPSGNTEAFF.

The DNA of the CDR3 is TGTGCCAGCAGCCCCACCGCCGCGGGCATTCTAGCCAAAAACATTCAGTACTTC. It codes for CASSPTAAGILAKNIQYF. V usage is TRBV7-8 and J usage is TRBJ2-4, with D possibly matching TRBD2 (5 bases). V lost 5 bases, J lost 0 bases, and 20 bases lay in between. CDR1 is SGHVS, CDR2 FQNEAQ, per germline. The CDR3 runs 18 residues.

This clone was detected a few times. This chain uses TRBV10-3 with TRBJ2-7, with 13 bases fitting TRBD2. The ends lost 3 bases at V and 3 bases at J; junction bases unmatched: 5. The CDR3 length is 16 residues. Germline values: CDR1 ENHRY, CDR2 SYGVKD. CDR3 sequence reads: CAISDRLAGGLYEQYF. The CDR3 DNA reads as TGTGCCATCAGTGATAGACTAGCGGGGGGCCTCTACGAGCAGTACTTC.

A few counts support this clone. Other DNA sequences in the same sample also yield this CDR3. This sequence joins TRBV10-3 and TRBJ2-7, with 9 positions matching TRBD1. Germline CDR1 ENHRY, CDR2 SYGVKD. J was trimmed by 2 bases and V by 3 bases; bases with no gene match: 2. This CDR3 is built from 14 residues. The CDR3 DNA reads TGTGCCATCAGTGAAGGGACAGGGACCTACGAGCAGTACTTC. Translated, it gives CAISEGTGTYEQYF.